One sample yielded the 20 T cell receptor beta chains listed below, sequenced in a study of regulatory T cells in long-lasting Graves disease. Sample time point: persistent/refractory GD, antithyroid drugs over 5 years with positive TRAb. RNA from PBMCs was the source of the TCR library. CDR3-region Arm-PCR and iRepertoire HTBI primers produced the TCR beta libraries. MiXCR, run by TCRdb on the multiplex PCR reads, gives a single entry per CDR3 protein. The repertoire includes 300,000 or so distinct CDR3 sequences, roughly a fifth of them detected once, and about 29% sits in the top ten. The material sequenced was peripheral blood mononuclear cells (PBMCs), taken when the disease was refractory, from a patient treated with antithyroid drugs. Receptors were obtained from a female donor with Graves disease.

V usage is TRBV5-1 and J usage is TRBJ2-4; 7 bases line up with TRBD1. Germline-derived CDR1 and CDR2 are SGHRS and YFSETQ. This CDR3 has 16 amino acids. The trim removed 1 base at V and 3 bases at J, leaving 7 bases unmatched. The DNA of the CDR3 is TGCGCCAGCAGCTTGACCGGGACAGATGGCAAAAACATTCAGTACTTC. Translating it yields CASSLTGTDGKNIQYF.

This clonotype has at least ten counts. This chain connects TRBV6-2 or TRBV6-3 to TRBJ2-7; D gene uncertain. Germline V gene lookup returns CDR1 MNHEY and CDR2 SVGEGT. Trimming removed 2 bases from V and 0 bases from J, with 11 bases in between. The CDR3 totals 15 residues. CDR3 bases: TGTGCCAGCAGTTACCTTCTAGGCCCCTCCTACGAGCAGTACTTC. Its protein product is CASSYLLGPSYEQYF.

This clonotype was observed a handful of times. The chain links TRBV15 to TRBJ2-7; 9 bases match TRBD2. CDR1 and CDR2 (germline): LNHNV, YYDKDF (reference sequence). V was clipped by 5 bases and J by 6 bases; unmatched bases: 11. The CDR3 length is 15 residues. DNA of the CDR3: TGTGCCACCAGCCCGCGGACTAGCGATATTTCCGAGCAGTACTTC. This codes for CATSPRTSDISEQYF.

This clonotype was seen more than once but under ten times. The rearrangement joins TRBV11-2 to TRBJ1-3; weak D call: TRBD1 (5 bases). This CDR3 is 15 amino acids long. Germline loops: CDR1 SGHAT, CDR2 FQNNGV. Trimming shortened V by 6 bases and J by 0 bases, and 12 bases separated the two germline ends. CDR3 DNA sequence: TGTGCCAGCAGTTTTCCAGGGAGCTCTGGAAACACCATATATTTT. Translated: CASSFPGSSGNTIYF.

V gene TRBV7-9 combines with J gene TRBJ1-4; D possibly corresponds to TRBD1 (6 bases). The V gene lost 3 bases and the J gene lost 8 bases, with 16 bases spanning the gap. The CDR3 sequence is 15 residues long. Germline loops: CDR1 SEHNR, CDR2 FQNEAQ (reference sequence). CDR3 bases: TGTGCCAGCAGCTTGATAGGGACATCGGTCGAAAAACTGTTTTTT. Protein: CASSLIGTSVEKLFF. The entire variable domain, with the rest obtained from reference TRBV7-9 and TRBJ1-4, is as follows: DTGVSQNPRHKITKRGQNVTFRCDPISEHNRLYWYRQTLGQGPEFLTYFQNEAQLEKSRLLSDRFSAERPKGSFSTLEIQRTEQGDSAMYLCASSLIGTSVEKLFFGSGTQLSVL.

This clonotype showed up many times. The V and J genes are TRBV10-3 and TRBJ2-5; the match to TRBD1 covers 10 bases. The CDR3 is 14 amino acids. V trimming: 2 bases; J trimming: 3 bases; junction bases outside the gene matches: 0. Germline values: CDR1 ENHRY, CDR2 SYGVKD. CDR3 region: CAISEGQGEETQYF. Written as DNA, the CDR3 is TGTGCCATCAGTGAGGGACAGGGGGAAGAGACCCAGTACTTC.

This clonotype came up many times. V and J are TRBV20-1 and TRBJ2-7, with 11 bases that match TRBD2. CDR1 and CDR2 (germline): DFQATT, SNEGSKA (reference sequence). V lost 3 bases and J lost 4; bases outside the gene matches: 5. CDR3 size: 14 residues. CDR3 protein: CSASLAGGMYEQYF. In DNA form, the CDR3 reads TGCAGTGCTAGCTTAGCGGGGGGGATGTACGAGCAGTACTTC.

CDR3: CASSSGLAGDTDTQYF. CDR3 bases: TGTGCCAGCAGCTCTGGACTAGCGGGGGACACAGATACGCAGTATTTT. The gene calls are TRBV7-9 and TRBJ2-3; 13 nucleotides align to TRBD2. The CDR3 runs 16 residues. Germline V CDR1 and CDR2: SEHNR, FQNEAQ (reference sequence). J gave up 2 bases and V 4 bases, and 3 bases lay outside the gene matches. Complete variable domain (other parts from reference TRBV7-9 and TRBJ2-3): DTGVSQNPRHKITKRGQNVTFRCDPISEHNRLYWYRQTLGQGPEFLTYFQNEAQLEKSRLLSDRFSAERPKGSFSTLEIQRTEQGDSAMYLCASSSGLAGDTDTQYFGPGTRLTVL.

This clonotype was seen a few times. The V call is TRBV11-2, the J call TRBJ2-7; D is perhaps TRBD1 or TRBD2 (5 bases each). The CDR3 length is 15 residues. Per germline, CDR1 SGHAT and CDR2 FQNNGV. Trimming took off 5 bases at V and 9 bases at J, with 23 bases between the two ends. CDR3 bases: TGTGCCAGCAGCCTACTTAGGGGACCGGTGTTAGGGCAGTACTTC. It specifies CASSLLRGPVLGQYF.

This clonotype came up many times. The chain employs TRBV24-1 and TRBJ2-4, with D possibly TRBD1 on 6 matching bases. The CDR3 loop spans 16 amino acids. Trimming stripped 3 bases from V and 0 bases from J, with 11 bases between. CDR1 KGHDR and CDR2 SFDVKD come from the germline V gene. CDR3 residues: CATSDTGPLAKNIQYF. The CDR3 nucleotides are TGTGCCACCAGTGATACAGGGCCCTTAGCCAAAAACATTCAGTACTTC.

This rearrangement joins TRBV4-3 to TRBJ1-5; D is uncertain. CDR1 and CDR2 from the germline V gene are LGHNA and YSLEER. The CDR3 spans 15 residues. Trimming cost V 3 bases and J 4 bases, with 13 bases left between them. In nucleotides, the CDR3 is TGCGCCAGCAGCCAGCAGCATAGACTTAATCAGCCCCAGCATTTT. Translation: CASSQQHRLNQPQHF.

This clonotype was found many times. The J gene is TRBJ2-7, the V gene TRBV12-3 or TRBV12-4; tentative D call: TRBD1 (6 bases). CDR3 length: 15 residues. Trimming shortened V by 3 bases and J by 1 base, and 13 bases separated the two germline ends. The CDR3 spells CASSFGAGVSYEQYF. CDR3 DNA: TGTGCCAGCAGTTTCGGGGCAGGGGTTTCCTACGAGCAGTACTTC.

The V call is TRBV7-9, the J call TRBJ2-5; TRBD1 might be the D (6 bases). This CDR3 is 14 amino acids long. V gave up 0 bases and J gave up 5 bases, with 10 bases separating them. Germline V gene sequence: CDR1 SEHNR, CDR2 FQNEAQ (reference sequence). The CDR3: CASSLAQGSETQYF. The CDR3 bases are TGTGCCAGCAGCTTAGCTCAGGGGAGTGAGACCCAGTACTTC.

This clonotype has a handful of counts. The chain links TRBV20-1 to TRBJ2-3; 10 bases agree with TRBD2. Germline CDR1 and CDR2: DFQATT and SNEGSKA (reference sequence). Trimming at V came to 2 bases and at J to 6 bases, leaving 5 bases not matched to a gene. The CDR3 is 14 residues long. The chain's CDR3 is CSARLAGEGDTQYF. The CDR3 coding sequence is TGCAGTGCTAGACTAGCGGGAGAGGGGGATACGCAGTATTTT.

This clonotype came up many times. The chain employs TRBV20-1 and TRBJ2-7, with 7 bases fitting TRBD1. There are 12 residues in the CDR3. Germline V gene sequence: CDR1 DFQATT, CDR2 SNEGSKA (reference sequence). The J segment lost 2 bases and the V segment lost 2 bases, leaving 0 bases of the junction unmatched. The CDR3 is CSARQGAYEQYF. The CDR3 DNA reads as TGCAGTGCTAGACAGGGGGCCTACGAGCAGTACTTC.

This clonotype was seen ten or more times. The chain couples TRBV7-3 to TRBJ1-4; D possibly corresponds to TRBD1 (5 bases). Germline assignment: CDR1 SGHTA and CDR2 FQGTGA. CDR3 size: 16 residues. V lost 5 bases to trimming and J lost 3 bases, with 16 bases between them. Here the CDR3 reads CASSLGSGGPNEKLFF. CDR3 coding DNA: TGTGCCAGCAGCCTCGGGTCCGGGGGACCTAATGAAAAACTGTTTTTT.

This clonotype was seen only a few times. The V and J genes are TRBV11-2 and TRBJ2-5, with 10 bases that match TRBD2. J was trimmed by 5 bases and V by 3 bases; bases with no gene match: 9. Germline CDR1 reads SGHAT; CDR2 reads FQNNGV. This CDR3 is 16 amino acids long. In DNA form, the CDR3 reads TGTGCCAGCAGCTTTTTAGCGGGGGGCCGGGGGGAGACCCAGTACTTC. Its translation is CASSFLAGGRGETQYF.

In its sample, this clonotype was seen many times. V gene TRBV18 combines with J gene TRBJ2-2, with D possibly being TRBD2 (6 bases). This CDR3 comprises 16 residues. V gave up 6 bases and J gave up 2 bases, with 16 bases separating them. Germline loops: CDR1 KGHSH, CDR2 LQKENI. The CDR3 reads CASSQPGGTNTGELFF. Written as DNA, the CDR3 is TGTGCCAGCTCGCAGCCTGGCGGGACTAACACCGGGGAGCTGTTTTTT.

The table lists this clonotype with many counts. The chain uses TRBV12-3 or TRBV12-4 and TRBJ1-2; possible D gene TRBD1, 5 bases. V lost 6 bases and J 0 bases, leaving 11 bases between the germline ends. The CDR3 is made up of 14 amino acids. The DNA for the CDR3 is TGTGCCAGCAGAGCGACAGAGGCTAACTATGGCTACACCTTC. It codes for CASRATEANYGYTF.

This clonotype has only a few counts. V gene TRBV6-2 or TRBV6-3 combines with J gene TRBJ2-1, with TRBD1 identical over 7 bases. Germline V gene sequence: CDR1 MNHEY, CDR2 SVGEGT. The CDR3 sequence is 14 residues long. V was clipped by 5 bases and J by 4 bases; unmatched bases: 5. CDR3 amino acids: CASSEIQGYNEQFF. Here the CDR3 DNA reads TGTGCCAGCAGTGAGATACAGGGGTACAATGAGCAGTTCTTC.